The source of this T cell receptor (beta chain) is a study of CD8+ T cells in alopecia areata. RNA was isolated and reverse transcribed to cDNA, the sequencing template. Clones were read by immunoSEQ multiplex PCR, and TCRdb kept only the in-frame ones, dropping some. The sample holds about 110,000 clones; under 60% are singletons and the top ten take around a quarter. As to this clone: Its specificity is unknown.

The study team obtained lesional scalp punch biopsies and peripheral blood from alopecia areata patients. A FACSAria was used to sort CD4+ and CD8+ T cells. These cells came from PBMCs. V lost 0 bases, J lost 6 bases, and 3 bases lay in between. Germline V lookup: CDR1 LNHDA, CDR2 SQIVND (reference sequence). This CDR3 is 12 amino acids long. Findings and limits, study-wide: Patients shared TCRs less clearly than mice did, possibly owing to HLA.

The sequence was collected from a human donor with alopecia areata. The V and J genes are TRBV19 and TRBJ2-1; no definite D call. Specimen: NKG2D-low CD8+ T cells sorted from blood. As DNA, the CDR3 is TGTGCCAGTAGTATAGACAGCAATGAGCAGTTCTTC. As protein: CASSIDSNEQFF.